These T cell receptor beta chains were read from a single sample in a study of shared clonotypes between healthy human individuals. Measured with immunoSEQ multiplex PCR; TCRdb has only the in-frame clones, and not every one. The data contain fewer than 650,000 clones, roughly four fifths of them singletons. Sequencing was done on a sample of PBMCs. All receptors come from a woman between 40 and 50 years old in good health. Some clones in this sample may be carry-over from other donors' samples. Each CDR3 is given with its conserved first and last residue. Each record gives: CDR3 DNA, CDR3 protein, D gene, V gene, J gene, clone size. D genes are given only for firm matches. Some rows mark clone size as missing; the rest say once, few, many or name a class of expanded clone.

CDR3nt: TGTGCCAGCAGCCAAGTTGGGGTTTCGGGAAACACCATATATTTT; CDR3aa: CASSQVGVSGNTIYF; d_gene: NA; v_gene: TRBV14; j_gene: TRBJ1-3; abundance: few
CDR3nt: TGTGCCAGCAGCCAAGATGGGGCTAGCGGGAGATCTGAGCAGTTCTTC; CDR3aa: CASSQDGASGRSEQFF; d_gene: TRBD2; v_gene: TRBV4-2; j_gene: TRBJ2-1; abundance: NA
CDR3nt: TGCGCCAGCAGGGTTGGGGGCGCGTACGAGCAGTACTTC; CDR3aa: CASRVGGAYEQYF; d_gene: NA; v_gene: TRBV5-1; j_gene: TRBJ2-7; abundance: few
CDR3nt: TGTGCCAGCAGCTTAGAGGGTACCGGGCCCTTGGACCCAGATACGCAGTATTTT; CDR3aa: CASSLEGTGPLDPDTQYF; d_gene: NA; v_gene: TRBV7-8; j_gene: TRBJ2-3; abundance: NA
CDR3nt: TGCGCCAGCAGCTTTACCGGGAGTTCATCCTACGAGCAGTACTTC; CDR3aa: CASSFTGSSSYEQYF; d_gene: NA; v_gene: TRBV5-1; j_gene: TRBJ2-7; abundance: once
CDR3nt: TGTGCCAGCAATCCTACTAGCGGGACAGATACGCAGTATTTT; CDR3aa: CASNPTSGTDTQYF; d_gene: TRBD2; v_gene: TRBV2; j_gene: TRBJ2-3; abundance: NA
CDR3nt: TGTGCCAGCAGCCCGACTAGCGGGAGTATCGCCGGGGAGCTGTTTTTT; CDR3aa: CASSPTSGSIAGELFF; d_gene: TRBD2; v_gene: TRBV4-2; j_gene: TRBJ2-2; abundance: NA
CDR3nt: TGTGCCAGCAGCATTGGACAGGGAAGCACAGATACGCAGTATTTT; CDR3aa: CASSIGQGSTDTQYF; d_gene: TRBD1; v_gene: TRBV9; j_gene: TRBJ2-3; abundance: NA
CDR3nt: TGTGCCAGCTCACCCGGACAGGGGGGAAACACCATATATTTT; CDR3aa: CASSPGQGGNTIYF; d_gene: TRBD1; v_gene: TRBV18; j_gene: TRBJ1-3; abundance: NA
CDR3nt: TGTGCCAGCAGCCCCGGGACAGTTTACGAGCAGTACTTC; CDR3aa: CASSPGTVYEQYF; d_gene: TRBD1; v_gene: TRBV7-8; j_gene: TRBJ2-7; abundance: NA
CDR3nt: TGTGCCAGTGCGATGCCCCATCAGCCCCAGCATTTT; CDR3aa: CASAMPHQPQHF; d_gene: NA; v_gene: TRBV19; j_gene: TRBJ1-5; abundance: NA
CDR3nt: TGTGCCAGCTCACCAATGGCGATTCGGGGTTTTGAGTACTTC; CDR3aa: CASSPMAIRGFEYF; d_gene: NA; v_gene: TRBV18; j_gene: TRBJ2-7; abundance: NA
CDR3nt: TGTGCCAGTAGTCTAACCCGGGACAGCACCTACGAGCAGTACTTC; CDR3aa: CASSLTRDSTYEQYF; d_gene: TRBD1; v_gene: TRBV19; j_gene: TRBJ2-7; abundance: NA
CDR3nt: TGTGCCAGCAGCGTAGGGCCCGGGAATGAGCAGTTCTTC; CDR3aa: CASSVGPGNEQFF; d_gene: NA; v_gene: TRBV9; j_gene: TRBJ2-1; abundance: NA
CDR3nt: TGTGCCAGCGCCCCCGGGACTCCCACACCGAACACCGGGGAGCTGTTTTTT; CDR3aa: CASAPGTPTPNTGELFF; d_gene: NA; v_gene: TRBV7-6; j_gene: TRBJ2-2; abundance: NA
CDR3nt: TGTGCCAGCAGCCTCGACAGGGGGATGGATACGCAGTATTTT; CDR3aa: CASSLDRGMDTQYF; d_gene: TRBD1; v_gene: TRBV2; j_gene: TRBJ2-3; abundance: NA
CDR3nt: TGTGCCAGCAACAGGGAGAGGGAGACCCAGTACTTC; CDR3aa: CASNRERETQYF; d_gene: NA; v_gene: TRBV2; j_gene: TRBJ2-5; abundance: NA
CDR3nt: TGTGCCAGCAGTGACAGACAGCTACACTCGCAGTTCTTC; CDR3aa: CASSDRQLHSQFF; d_gene: NA; v_gene: TRBV28; j_gene: TRBJ2-1; abundance: NA
CDR3nt: TGTGCCAGCAGCGGATGGGCGGGAGGGCCTGACGAGCAGTACTTC; CDR3aa: CASSGWAGGPDEQYF; d_gene: TRBD2; v_gene: TRBV7-8; j_gene: TRBJ2-7; abundance: few
CDR3nt: TGCAGCGTTGATCGGGGCCTGAACACTGAAGCCTTCTTT; CDR3aa: CSVDRGLNTEAFF; d_gene: NA; v_gene: TRBV29-1; j_gene: TRBJ1-1; abundance: NA
CDR3nt: TGTGCCAGCAGCTTACCCGGGACAGAATCTGGCTACACCTTC; CDR3aa: CASSLPGTESGYTF; d_gene: TRBD1; v_gene: TRBV7-9; j_gene: TRBJ1-2; abundance: NA
CDR3nt: TGTGCCAGCAGGAAAGCCCGACAGGGGGCTGACGAGCAGTACTTC; CDR3aa: CASRKARQGADEQYF; d_gene: TRBD1; v_gene: TRBV11-2; j_gene: TRBJ2-7; abundance: NA
CDR3nt: TGTGCCAGCTCACCACTCTCCCCGGCACAAAGCTCCTACAATGAGCAGTTCTTC; CDR3aa: CASSPLSPAQSSYNEQFF; d_gene: NA; v_gene: TRBV18; j_gene: TRBJ2-1; abundance: many
CDR3nt: TGTGCCAGCAGCCGTGGGGACACAGATACGCAGTATTTT; CDR3aa: CASSRGDTDTQYF; d_gene: NA; v_gene: TRBV13; j_gene: TRBJ2-3; abundance: NA
CDR3nt: TGTGCCAGCAGCTTACGGATAAACAGGAGGCATGAGCAGTTCTTC; CDR3aa: CASSLRINRRHEQFF; d_gene: NA; v_gene: TRBV7-8; j_gene: TRBJ2-1; abundance: few
CDR3nt: TGTGCCACCAGCAGATCCCAGGAGACCCAGTACTTC; CDR3aa: CATSRSQETQYF; d_gene: NA; v_gene: TRBV15; j_gene: TRBJ2-5; abundance: NA
CDR3nt: TGTGCAAGTCGCTTAGCACGTGGGCGGAACACTGAAGCTTTCTTT; CDR3aa: CASRLARGRNTEAFF; d_gene: NA; v_gene: TRBV12-2; j_gene: TRBJ1-1; abundance: few
CDR3nt: TGTGCCAGCAGGACGGGGACTAGCGAACTCAATGAGCAGTTCTTC; CDR3aa: CASRTGTSELNEQFF; d_gene: TRBD2; v_gene: TRBV5-4; j_gene: TRBJ2-1; abundance: NA
CDR3nt: TGTGCTAGCAGCTTATGGGGACTGCGAACTTACAATGAGCAGTTCTTC; CDR3aa: CASSLWGLRTYNEQFF; d_gene: NA; v_gene: TRBV7-7; j_gene: TRBJ2-1; abundance: NA
CDR3nt: TGTGCCAGCAGCACAGCGGGAGGGTATGAGACCCAGTACTTC; CDR3aa: CASSTAGGYETQYF; d_gene: TRBD2; v_gene: TRBV9; j_gene: TRBJ2-5; abundance: NA
CDR3nt: TGTGCCAGCAGCTCCCGGTCCCGGTCGGGAGATACGCAGTATTTT; CDR3aa: CASSSRSRSGDTQYF; d_gene: NA; v_gene: TRBV11-1; j_gene: TRBJ2-3; abundance: few
CDR3nt: TGTGCCAGCTCACCTGGGGCGGGGGCTGCCTACGAGCAGTACTTC; CDR3aa: CASSPGAGAAYEQYF; d_gene: NA; v_gene: TRBV18; j_gene: TRBJ2-7; abundance: NA
CDR3nt: TGTGCCATCAGTGTGGGACTAGGGCCTTACAATGAGCAGTTCTTC; CDR3aa: CAISVGLGPYNEQFF; d_gene: TRBD2; v_gene: TRBV10-3; j_gene: TRBJ2-1; abundance: NA
CDR3nt: TGTGCCAGCAAGTCGGGGGAAAATTCACCCCTCCACTTT; CDR3aa: CASKSGENSPLHF; d_gene: NA; v_gene: TRBV28; j_gene: TRBJ1-6; abundance: few
CDR3nt: TGCAGCGGAAGGACAAGGTTCGATGAGCAGTTCTTC; CDR3aa: CSGRTRFDEQFF; d_gene: NA; v_gene: TRBV29-1; j_gene: TRBJ2-1; abundance: few
CDR3nt: TGTGCCAGCAGCGTAGAAGTGCTTCCCTACGAGCAGTACTTC; CDR3aa: CASSVEVLPYEQYF; d_gene: NA; v_gene: TRBV9; j_gene: TRBJ2-7; abundance: NA
CDR3nt: TGTGCCAGCAGGGGGACTGCTAACCAAGAGACCCAGTACTTC; CDR3aa: CASRGTANQETQYF; d_gene: NA; v_gene: TRBV2; j_gene: TRBJ2-5; abundance: few
CDR3nt: TGTGCCAGTAGTATTGGAGGGTCCGGAAACACCATATATTTT; CDR3aa: CASSIGGSGNTIYF; d_gene: NA; v_gene: TRBV19; j_gene: TRBJ1-3; abundance: NA
CDR3nt: TGTGCCAGCAGCCAAGGTAGTCTAGCGGGAGTCTCTGAGCAGTTCTTC; CDR3aa: CASSQGSLAGVSEQFF; d_gene: TRBD2; v_gene: TRBV4-2; j_gene: TRBJ2-1; abundance: NA
CDR3nt: TGTGCCAGCAGCCTGACGAGCATAGCGGGAGGGGTGTACGAGCAGTACTTC; CDR3aa: CASSLTSIAGGVYEQYF; d_gene: TRBD2; v_gene: TRBV7-8; j_gene: TRBJ2-7; abundance: NA